A selection of T cell receptor beta chains follows, all from one sample in a study of blood T cell repertoires in COVID-19. The table came from immunoSEQ multiplex PCR; TCRdb's copy has only in-frame clones and leaves some out. The sample holds 300,000 to 400,000 clones, approximately 87% seen once. The sequenced sample consisted of peripheral blood. The receptors here all came from a woman aged 50 to 60 with active or convalescent COVID-19. CDR3s include the opening cysteine and the closing phenylalanine or tryptophan. Each record gives: V gene, clone size, J gene, D gene, CDR3 protein, CDR3 DNA. A D gene is named only where the DNA matches it firmly. Size is stated for part of the rows, as once, few or many counts, or as a class when the clone is expanded.

TRBV7-2,once,TRBJ2-1,TRBD1,CASRLQGGDLIDHEQFF,TGTGCCAGCAGACTCCAAGGGGGCGACTTGATCGACCATGAGCAGTTCTTC
TRBV6-2/TRBV6-3,.,TRBJ2-5,.,CASSYSIKGAQETQYF,TGTGCCAGCAGTTACTCGATAAAAGGGGCCCAAGAGACCCAGTACTTC
TRBV9,.,TRBJ1-4,TRBD1,CASSAGTVNEKLFF,TGTGCCAGCAGCGCCGGGACAGTTAATGAAAAACTGTTTTTT
TRBV16,.,TRBJ1-3,.,CASSQQSGNTIYF,TGTGCCAGCAGCCAACAGTCTGGAAACACCATATATTTT
TRBV2,.,TRBJ1-2,.,CASSDPEGGYTF,TGTGCCAGCAGTGACCCGGAGGGAGGCTACACCTTC
TRBV30,once,TRBJ2-5,TRBD1,CAWSGLQGARETQYF,TGTGCCTGGAGTGGGCTACAGGGGGCGCGTGAGACCCAGTACTTC
TRBV29-1,.,TRBJ2-7,TRBD1,CSVAHPAGQGYEQYF,TGCAGCGTTGCCCACCCTGCGGGACAGGGGTACGAGCAGTACTTC
TRBV27,once,TRBJ2-7,.,CASLGAGEQYF,TGTGCCAGCCTAGGGGCTGGCGAGCAGTACTTC
TRBV10-3,.,TRBJ2-5,.,CAISEPRETQYF,TGTGCCATCAGTGAGCCCCGGGAGACCCAGTACTTC
TRBV18,.,TRBJ1-1,.,CASSQTGFEAFF,TGTGCCAGCTCACAAACAGGGTTTGAAGCTTTCTTT
TRBV6-2/TRBV6-3,.,TRBJ2-2,.,CASSYSRGPGTGELFF,TGTGCCAGCAGTTACTCGAGAGGGCCGGGCACCGGGGAGCTGTTTTTT
TRBV6-5,.,TRBJ2-1,TRBD2,CASSGRARGDNEQFF,TGTGCCTCTAGCGGGAGGGCCCGGGGGGACAATGAGCAGTTCTTC
TRBV18,.,TRBJ1-2,.,CASSPGGINYGYTF,TGTGCCAGCTCACCGGGAGGGATCAACTATGGCTACACCTTC
TRBV19,.,TRBJ2-1,TRBD2,CASNTGTKYNEQFF,TGTGCCAGTAATACGGGGACTAAGTACAATGAGCAGTTCTTC
TRBV29-1,.,TRBJ1-3,.,CSVVKGAGNTIYF,TGCAGCGTTGTAAAGGGGGCTGGAAACACCATATATTTT
TRBV14,once,TRBJ1-1,.,CASSQMDGGTEAFF,TGTGCCAGCAGCCAAATGGACGGGGGCACTGAAGCTTTCTTT
TRBV10-3,.,TRBJ2-3,TRBD2,CAISGTSGPTDTQYF,TGTGCCATCAGCGGGACTAGCGGGCCCACAGATACGCAGTATTTT
TRBV24-1,.,TRBJ2-7,.,CATSDRGHEQYF,TGTGCCACCAGTGACAGGGGCCACGAGCAGTACTTC
TRBV6-2/TRBV6-3,.,TRBJ2-7,.,CASSYGAPLYEQYF,TGTGCCAGCAGTTACGGGGCACCTCTATACGAGCAGTACTTC
TRBV2,.,TRBJ2-3,TRBD2,CASSESSGGSTDTQYF,TGTGCCAGCAGTGAATCTAGCGGGGGTAGCACAGATACGCAGTATTTT
TRBV27,.,TRBJ2-7,.,CASSLGQSYEQYF,TGTGCCAGCAGTTTGGGGCAGTCCTACGAGCAGTACTTC
TRBV28,.,TRBJ1-5,.,CASSWQGYQPQHF,TGTGCCAGCAGTTGGCAGGGGTATCAGCCCCAGCATTTT
TRBV6-1,.,TRBJ2-1,TRBD1,CASSELTGAYNEQFF,TGTGCCAGCAGTGAATTGACAGGGGCATACAATGAGCAGTTCTTC
TRBV12-3/TRBV12-4,once,TRBJ1-2,TRBD1,CASSRTGHNGYTF,TGTGCCAGCAGTCGGACAGGCCATAATGGCTACACCTTC
TRBV27,.,TRBJ1-4,TRBD1,CASSLRGQGGEKLFF,TGTGCCAGCAGTTTAAGGGGACAGGGAGGAGAAAAACTGTTTTTT
TRBV18,.,TRBJ2-3,TRBD2,CASSPGLAGASTDTQYF,TGTGCCAGCTCCCCGGGACTAGCGGGGGCTAGCACAGATACGCAGTATTTT
TRBV30,.,TRBJ1-6,.,CACVYREDWYNSPLHF,TGTGCCTGCGTGTACAGGGAAGATTGGTATAATTCACCCCTCCACTTT
TRBV7-7,once,TRBJ2-1,TRBD2,CASSPSRGSWVEQFF,TGTGCTAGCAGCCCATCCCGCGGGAGCTGGGTTGAGCAGTTCTTC
TRBV10-3,.,TRBJ2-1,TRBD2,CAIMETSGGSYNEQFF,TGTGCCATCATGGAGACTAGCGGGGGCTCCTACAATGAGCAGTTCTTC
TRBV10-3,.,TRBJ2-7,.,CAISSAQGGEQYF,TGTGCCATCAGCAGTGCCCAGGGGGGAGAGCAGTACTTC
TRBV4-1,.,TRBJ2-7,TRBD2,CASSHLGTTYEQYF,TGCGCCAGCAGCCATTTGGGGACTACCTACGAGCAGTACTTC
TRBV3-1/TRBV3-2,.,TRBJ2-5,.,CASSKPGLLQETQYF,TGTGCCAGCAGCAAACCGGGACTCCTGCAAGAGACCCAGTACTTC
TRBV2,.,TRBJ1-3,TRBD1,CASRTGDSGNTIYF,TGTGCCAGCAGGACAGGGGACTCTGGAAACACCATATATTTT
TRBV9,.,TRBJ1-6,.,CASSVFSSGVSPLHF,TGTGCCAGCAGCGTATTCTCATCGGGGGTCTCACCCCTCCACTTT
TRBV4-1,.,TRBJ1-5,.,CASSPLQGSNQPQHF,TGCGCCAGCAGCCCGTTACAGGGTAGCAATCAGCCCCAGCATTTT
TRBV11-1,.,TRBJ1-2,TRBD1,CASSSYRDRVYGYTF,TGTGCCAGCAGCTCATACCGGGACAGGGTTTATGGCTACACCTTC
TRBV4-3,.,TRBJ2-1,TRBD2,CASSHGTSGGYEQFF,TGCGCCAGCAGCCACGGGACTAGCGGGGGGTATGAGCAGTTCTTC
TRBV7-8,.,TRBJ1-4,.,CASRSGGSNEKLFF,TGTGCCAGCAGATCTGGAGGGTCCAATGAAAAACTGTTTTTT
TRBV28,few,TRBJ2-1,TRBD2,CASSPLPGLAGYNEQFF,TGTGCCAGCAGCCCCCTCCCCGGACTAGCGGGTTACAATGAGCAGTTCTTC
TRBV7-8,.,TRBJ2-7,TRBD1,CASSQTGRTYEQYF,TGTGCCAGCAGCCAGACAGGGCGAACCTACGAGCAGTACTTC
TRBV6-6,.,TRBJ2-7,TRBD1,CASSYRPDRVYEQYF,TGTGCCAGCAGTTACCGCCCGGACAGGGTCTACGAGCAGTACTTC
TRBV15,.,TRBJ1-2,.,CATSRDLDYGYTF,TGTGCCACCAGCAGAGATCTCGACTATGGCTACACCTTC
TRBV21-1,.,TRBJ1-1,.,CASSKGGGRGSNTEAFF,TGTGCCAGCAGCAAAGGAGGAGGTAGAGGTAGCAACACTGAAGCTTTCTTT
TRBV7-8,.,TRBJ1-3,TRBD1,CASSLMGQGTGNTIYF,TGTGCCAGCAGCTTAATGGGACAGGGGACGGGGAACACCATATATTTT
TRBV27,.,TRBJ2-1,TRBD2,CASSPKASGRDYNEQFF,TGTGCCAGCAGCCCAAAGGCTAGCGGGAGGGACTACAATGAGCAGTTCTTC
TRBV2,.,TRBJ2-2,.,CASSLGSTGELFF,TGTGCCAGCAGCCTAGGGAGTACCGGGGAGCTGTTTTTT
TRBV6-1,.,TRBJ1-4,.,CASSEVWGVVDEKLFF,TGTGCCAGCAGTGAAGTATGGGGGGTGGTCGATGAAAAACTGTTTTTT
TRBV15,.,TRBJ1-4,.,CATSRDYGANEKLFF,TGTGCCACCAGCAGAGATTACGGAGCTAATGAAAAACTGTTTTTT
TRBV2,.,TRBJ1-6,.,CASSADSSYNSPLHF,TGTGCCAGCAGTGCTGACAGTTCCTATAATTCACCCCTCCACTTT
TRBV28,.,TRBJ2-1,TRBD1,CASSSIGTGKNEQFF,TGTGCCAGCAGTTCAATCGGGACAGGGAAAAATGAGCAGTTCTTC
TRBV4-1,.,TRBJ2-1,.,CASSQELQSGYNEQFF,TGCGCCAGCAGCCAAGAATTACAGTCTGGCTACAATGAGCAGTTCTTC
TRBV10-2,.,TRBJ1-1,.,CASSVREGNTEAFF,TGCGCCAGCAGTGTTAGAGAGGGGAACACTGAAGCTTTCTTT
TRBV2,.,TRBJ2-7,TRBD1,CASILQGDYEQYF,TGTGCCAGCATTCTTCAGGGGGACTACGAGCAGTACTTC
TRBV25-1,.,TRBJ2-3,.,CASSVDRITDTQYF,TGTGCCAGCAGTGTCGACAGAATCACAGATACGCAGTATTTT
TRBV27,.,TRBJ2-1,TRBD2,CASSLAVGGYNEQFF,TGTGCCAGCAGTTTAGCGGTGGGGGGGTACAATGAGCAGTTCTTC